This TCR beta chain was captured in a study of OX40 agonist ivuxolimab in advanced cancers. Regarding the study as a whole: There were, on average, more expanded clones in CD8+ T cells than in CD4+.

This CDR3 has 13 amino acids. Germline loops: CDR1 MNHNY, CDR2 SVGAGI (reference sequence). The V and J ends lost 6 bases and 4 bases respectively, with 10 bases between them. Remarks on this clone: Antigen unknown.

Some clones are missing from TCRdb's copy, which holds only in-frame ones; the method was immunoSEQ multiplex PCR. The table includes tens of thousands of clones, 84% detected once. The receptor was isolated from an adult with an advanced solid tumor such as melanoma, head and neck, liver or kidney cancer. This specimen was CD4+ or CD8+ T cells sorted from blood, taken in a trial of the OX40 agonist ivuxolimab. The chain carries TRBV6-6 and TRBJ1-5, with D tentatively TRBD1 (6 bases). Here the CDR3 reads CASRQGANQPQHF. The CDR3 region has the DNA TGTGCCAGCAGACAGGGTGCTAATCAGCCCCAGCATTTT.